This entry describes one T cell receptor (beta chain). This sample was included in a study of T cell changes during pregnancy in multiple sclerosis. The method was immunoSEQ multiplex PCR; TCRdb's version includes in-frame clones alone and lacks a portion of them. The table has under 70,000 clones, about nine tenths seen once. The starting material was peripheral blood, obtained after pregnancy. The clonotype originates from a female donor in good health, enrolled as a control in a pregnancy study.

CDR3 DNA sequence: TGTGCCAGTAGTTACAGGGGACCGTCCTACGAGCAGTACTTC. It encodes CASSYRGPSYEQYF. The chain employs TRBV19 and TRBJ2-7; TRBD1 agrees at 7 bases. The CDR3 covers 14 residues. Germline loops: CDR1 LNHDA, CDR2 SQIVND (reference sequence). V dropped 5 bases and J dropped 1; count of bases not matched to a gene: 5.